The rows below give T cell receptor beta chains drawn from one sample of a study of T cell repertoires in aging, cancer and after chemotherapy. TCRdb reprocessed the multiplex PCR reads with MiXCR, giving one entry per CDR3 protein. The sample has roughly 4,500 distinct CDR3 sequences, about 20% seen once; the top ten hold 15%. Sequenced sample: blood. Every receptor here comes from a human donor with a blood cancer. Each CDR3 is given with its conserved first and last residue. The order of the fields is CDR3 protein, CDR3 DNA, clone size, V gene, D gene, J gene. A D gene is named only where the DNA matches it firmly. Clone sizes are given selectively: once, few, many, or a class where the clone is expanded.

CASSLFGTSGYEQYF | TGTGCCAGCAGCCTGTTTGGGACTAGCGGGTACGAGCAGTACTTC | few | TRBV11-2 | TRBD2 | TRBJ2-7
CASSDSRGGRSDEQFF | TGCGCCAGCAGTGATAGTAGAGGGGGCCGGTCCGATGAGCAGTTCTTC | . | TRBV10-2 | TRBD1 | TRBJ2-1
CASSRATYEQYF | TGTGCCAGCAGTAGAGCAACCTACGAGCAGTACTTC | medium-sized | TRBV12-3/TRBV12-4 | . | TRBJ2-7
CASSYAGQSNEQFF | TGTGCCAGCAGTTATGCGGGACAATCCAATGAGCAGTTCTTC | medium-sized | TRBV6-6 | . | TRBJ2-1
CASSPRGGGTDTQYF | TGTGCCAGCAGCCCTCGGGGGGGGGGCACAGATACGCAGTATTTT | few | TRBV9 | TRBD2 | TRBJ2-3
CASSIWPPREQYF | TGTGCCAGTAGTATTTGGCCTCCTCGGGAGCAGTACTTC | medium-sized | TRBV19 | . | TRBJ2-7
CASGRRTGREGGEQFF | TGTGCTAGTGGGCGAAGGACAGGGAGAGAAGGGGGTGAGCAGTTCTTC | once | TRBV12-5 | TRBD1 | TRBJ2-1
CASSEQGEQFF | TGTGCCAGCAGCGAACAGGGTGAGCAGTTCTTC | . | TRBV7-6 | . | TRBJ2-1
CATDADRSSYNEQFF | TGTGCCACTGATGCCGACAGGAGCTCCTACAATGAGCAGTTCTTC | . | TRBV24-1 | . | TRBJ2-1
CASSAWTGGNTEAFF | TGTGCCAGTAGTGCCTGGACAGGGGGGAACACTGAAGCTTTCTTT | . | TRBV19 | TRBD1 | TRBJ1-1
CSAAHSTGGGDSPLHF | TGCAGTGCTGCCCACTCGACAGGGGGCGGTGATTCACCCCTCCACTTT | few | TRBV20-1 | TRBD1 | TRBJ1-6
CASSQEGQGGNEQFF | TGCGCCAGCAGCCAAGAGGGGCAGGGGGGGAATGAGCAGTTCTTC | . | TRBV4-3 | . | TRBJ2-1
CASSSGRRNEQFF | TGTGCCAGCAGCTCTGGACGGAGGAATGAGCAGTTCTTC | medium-sized | TRBV6-2/TRBV6-3 | . | TRBJ2-1
CASGGDDYNEQFF | TGTGCCAGCGGGGGGGATGACTACAATGAGCAGTTCTTC | medium-sized | TRBV6-4 | TRBD2 | TRBJ2-1
CASGGTGAQEEQFF | TGCGCCAGCGGGGGGACAGGGGCGCAGGAGGAGCAGTTCTTC | medium-sized | TRBV5-1 | TRBD1 | TRBJ2-1
CASSEGTGPTYPSTDTQYF | TGTGCCAGCAGTGAAGGTACAGGGCCCACTTACCCTAGCACAGATACGCAGTATTTT | . | TRBV6-1 | . | TRBJ2-3
CASRAGQGTQGYTF | TGCGCCAGCAGGGCGGGACAGGGAACGCAGGGCTACACCTTC | . | TRBV5-1 | TRBD1 | TRBJ1-2
CASSKWATNEKLFF | TGTGCCAGTAGTAAGTGGGCAACTAATGAAAAACTGTTTTTT | medium-sized | TRBV19 | . | TRBJ1-4
CASSLLRTYNSPLHF | TGTGCCAGCAGTTTATTACGTACCTATAATTCACCCCTCCACTTT | . | TRBV27 | . | TRBJ1-6
CASSTPPDRATEAFF | TGTGCCAGTAGTACCCCTCCCGACAGGGCCACTGAAGCTTTCTTT | . | TRBV19 | TRBD1 | TRBJ1-1
CSARDYEKLFF | TGCAGTGCTAGGGACTATGAAAAACTGTTTTTT | . | TRBV20-1 | . | TRBJ1-4
CSARGPGSSSYNSPLHF | TGCAGTGCTAGAGGGCCGGGCTCAAGCTCCTATAATTCACCCCTCCACTTT | few | TRBV20-1 | . | TRBJ1-6
CASRADRGAFRNGYTF | TGTGCCAGCAGAGCCGACAGGGGCGCCTTTCGAAATGGCTACACCTTC | . | TRBV6-2/TRBV6-3 | TRBD1 | TRBJ1-2
CASSVGLAGGGQETQYF | TGTGCCAGCAGCGTAGGACTAGCGGGGGGGGGCCAAGAGACCCAGTACTTC | few | TRBV9 | TRBD2 | TRBJ2-5
CASSLPPSEKLFF | TGTGCCAGCAGCCTCCCCCCCAGCGAAAAACTGTTTTTT | medium-sized | TRBV5-4 | . | TRBJ1-4
CASSPPASGGATTQYF | TGTGCCAGCAGTCCCCCGGCTAGCGGGGGGGCAACTACGCAGTATTTT | . | TRBV12-3/TRBV12-4 | TRBD2 | TRBJ2-3
CASSLEDTQYF | TGTGCCAGCTCCCTAGAAGATACGCAGTATTTT | medium-sized | TRBV18 | . | TRBJ2-3
CASSLSGVPLSGANVLTF | TGTGCCAGCAGCTTGAGTGGGGTTCCACTCTCTGGGGCCAACGTCCTGACTTTC | medium-sized | TRBV5-5 | . | TRBJ2-6
CASSLRTGNYEQYF | TGTGCCAGCAGCCTGAGGACAGGGAACTACGAGCAGTACTTC | . | TRBV7-9 | TRBD1 | TRBJ2-7
CASSQWRDGYTF | TGTGCCAGCAGCCAGTGGCGAGATGGCTACACCTTC | . | TRBV5-4 | . | TRBJ1-2
CASSWDRGGEQYF | TGTGCCAGCAGTTGGGACAGGGGTGGCGAGCAGTACTTC | once | TRBV6-2/TRBV6-3 | TRBD1 | TRBJ2-7